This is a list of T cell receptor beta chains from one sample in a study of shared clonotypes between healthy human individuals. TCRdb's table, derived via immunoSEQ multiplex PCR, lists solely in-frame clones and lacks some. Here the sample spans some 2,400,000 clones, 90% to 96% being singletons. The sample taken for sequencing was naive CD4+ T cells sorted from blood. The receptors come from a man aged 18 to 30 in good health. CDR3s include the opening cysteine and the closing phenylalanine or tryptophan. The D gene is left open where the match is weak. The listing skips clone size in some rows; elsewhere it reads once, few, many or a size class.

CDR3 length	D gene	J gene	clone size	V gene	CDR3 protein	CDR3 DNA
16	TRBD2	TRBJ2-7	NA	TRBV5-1	CASSFASGRATYEQYF	TGCGCCAGCAGCTTTGCAAGCGGGAGGGCCACCTACGAGCAGTACTTC
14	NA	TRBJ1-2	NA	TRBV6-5	CASSYSTMGYGYTF	TGTGCCAGCAGTTACAGTACGATGGGGTATGGCTACACCTTC
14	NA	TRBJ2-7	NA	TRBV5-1	CASSLAGSSYEQYF	TGCGCCAGCAGCTTGGCAGGAAGCTCCTACGAGCAGTACTTC
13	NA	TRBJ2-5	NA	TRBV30	CAWSVRDEQTQYF	TGTGCCTGGAGTGTTAGGGACGAGCAGACCCAGTACTTC
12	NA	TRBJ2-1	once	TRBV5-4	CASSPIAEEQFF	TGTGCCAGCAGCCCAATAGCGGAGGAGCAGTTCTTC
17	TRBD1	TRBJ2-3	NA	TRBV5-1	CASSFGYGTGGIDTQYF	TGCGCCAGCAGCTTCGGGTACGGGACAGGGGGCATAGATACGCAGTATTTT
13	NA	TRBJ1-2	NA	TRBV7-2	CASSEAGASGYTF	TGTGCCAGCAGCGAGGCAGGGGCTAGTGGCTACACCTTC
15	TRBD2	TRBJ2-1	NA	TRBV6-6	CASSPRTSLFNEQFF	TGTGCCAGCAGCCCTCGGACTAGCCTCTTCAATGAGCAGTTCTTC
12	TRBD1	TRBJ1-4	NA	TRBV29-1	CSRQGDNEKLFF	TGCAGTCGACAGGGCGATAATGAAAAACTGTTTTTT
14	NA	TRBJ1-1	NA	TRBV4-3	CASSHLQGGTEAFF	TGCGCCAGCAGCCACCTCCAGGGTGGCACTGAAGCTTTCTTT
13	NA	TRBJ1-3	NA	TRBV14	CASSASGGNTIYF	TGTGCCAGCAGCGCAAGTGGTGGAAACACCATATATTTT
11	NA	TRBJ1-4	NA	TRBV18	CASSPNQGLFF	TGTGCCAGCTCACCAAACCAGGGTCTGTTTTTT
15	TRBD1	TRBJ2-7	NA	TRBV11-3	CASSFIDRGSYEQYF	TGTGCCAGCAGCTTTATTGACAGGGGGTCCTACGAGCAGTACTTC
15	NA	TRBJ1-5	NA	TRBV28	CASSFGLQGEQPQHF	TGTGCCAGCAGTTTTGGCTTACAGGGAGAACAGCCCCAGCATTTT
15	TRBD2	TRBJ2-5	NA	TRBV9	CASSVAPTSVETQYF	TGTGCCAGCAGCGTAGCCCCGACTAGCGTAGAGACCCAGTACTTC
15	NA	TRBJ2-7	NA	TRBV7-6	CASSLVSGGNYEQYF	TGTGCCAGCAGCTTAGTATCTGGCGGGAACTACGAGCAGTACTTC
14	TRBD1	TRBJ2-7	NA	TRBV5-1	CASSLDRGTYEQYF	TGCGCCAGCAGCTTGGACAGGGGCACCTACGAGCAGTACTTC
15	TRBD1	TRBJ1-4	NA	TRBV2	CASRRDRGTNEKLFF	TGTGCCAGCAGACGGGACAGGGGAACTAATGAAAAACTGTTTTTT
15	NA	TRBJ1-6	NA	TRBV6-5	CASSYGTPDNSPLHF	TGTGCCAGCAGTTACGGAACGCCCGATAATTCACCCCTCCACTTT
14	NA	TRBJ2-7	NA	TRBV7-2	CASSYSGRGYEQYF	TGTGCCAGCAGCTATAGCGGAAGAGGCTACGAGCAGTACTTC
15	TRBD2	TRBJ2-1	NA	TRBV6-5	CASSPTSGINNEQFF	TGTGCCAGCAGTCCCACTAGCGGGATAAACAATGAGCAGTTCTTC
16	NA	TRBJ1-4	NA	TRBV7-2	CASSLKARATNEKLFF	TGTGCCAGCAGCTTAAAGGCTCGCGCAACTAATGAAAAACTGTTTTTT
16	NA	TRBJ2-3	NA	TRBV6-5	CASSYSGREAADTQYF	TGTGCCAGCAGTTACTCCGGAAGAGAGGCTGCAGATACGCAGTATTTT
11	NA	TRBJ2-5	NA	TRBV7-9	CASSLFETQYF	TGTGCCAGCAGCCTGTTCGAGACCCAGTACTTC
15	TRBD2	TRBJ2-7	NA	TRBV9	CASSSGTSGPYEQYF	TGTGCCAGCAGCTCCGGGACTAGCGGACCCTACGAGCAGTACTTC